This T cell receptor (beta chain) was obtained from a study of blood T cell repertoires in COVID-19. This clone was counted at least ten times. The germline V gene encodes CDR1 MNHEY and CDR2 SVGAGI. The junction had 4 bases not matched to a gene; V was cut back by 6 bases and J by 5 bases. The CDR3 has 13 residues. The repertoire was sequenced with immunoSEQ multiplex PCR; TCRdb's copy has only in-frame clones and lacks some. The sample records more than 110,000 clones, around 87% being singletons. The sample comprised peripheral blood. This chain joins TRBV6-5 and TRBJ2-1; TRBD1 aligns across 7 bases. The TCR sequence derives from a human donor in a cohort sampled during active COVID-19. The CDR3 nucleotides are TGTGCCAGCAGATCGGACAGGAACAATGAGCAGTTCTTC. This translates into CASRSDRNNEQFF.